The 17 T cell receptor beta chains below come from one sample, sequenced in a study of a mutant IDH1 vaccine in newly diagnosed glioma. Produced via immunoSEQ multiplex PCR; TCRdb's table is partial and in-frame only. The table shows 45,000 to 55,000 clones, with just under 80% occurring only once. Their recognized antigens are unknown. Time point indicated: week 5, during vaccination. With topical imiquimod, each dose of the vaccine consisted of 300 ug of mutant IDH1 20-mer peptide. The input for sequencing was PBMCs, taken from a glioma patient whose treatment included an IDH1 peptide vaccine. These receptors all come from a woman between 40 and 50 years old with glioma.

The table lists this clone with a count of one. V usage is TRBV27 and J usage is TRBJ1-6; D gene unclear. CDR1 and CDR2 (germline): MNHEY, SMNVEV (reference sequence). The CDR3 totals 14 residues. V was trimmed by 6 bases and J by 8 bases, leaving 14 bases between them. The CDR3 coding sequence is TGTGCCAGCAGAAGGACCGCTGTGCATTCACCCCTCCACTTT. It codes for CASRRTAVHSPLHF.

Notes on this clone: Compared with germline, one end of the junction differs, possibly owing to a read error. This sequence joins TRBV7-7 and TRBJ2-3; D perhaps matches TRBD2 (7 bases). This CDR3 comprises 13 residues. Germline-derived CDR1 and CDR2 are SSHAT and FNYEAQ (reference sequence). This CDR3 reads CASSPGGPDTQYF. The CDR3 region has the DNA TGTGCTAGCAGCCCCGGGGGGCCAGATACGCAGTATTTT.

CDR3 sequence: CASSVGRLNEKLFF. CDR3 nucleotides: TGTGCCAGCAGCGTAGGGCGGCTTAATGAAAAACTGTTTTTT. V gene TRBV9 combines with J gene TRBJ1-4; D call uncertain. The CDR3 sequence is 14 residues long. Germline CDR1 SGDLS, CDR2 YYNGEE. V was trimmed by 0 bases and J by 4 bases, leaving 7 bases between them. Together with reference TRBV9 and TRBJ1-4, the CDR3 gives the full variable domain: DSGVTQTPKHLITATGQRVTLRCSPRSGDLSVYWYQQSLDQGLQFLIQYYNGEERAKGNILERFSAQQFPDLHSELNLSSLELGDSALYFCASSVGRLNEKLFFGSGTQLSVL.

This clone is a singleton in its sample. The V call is TRBV13, the J call TRBJ1-1; possible D gene TRBD1, 5 bases. This CDR3 is built from 14 residues. The ends were cut back, 2 bases at V and 0 bases at J, with 7 bases in the middle. Germline CDR1 PRHDT, CDR2 FYEKMQ (reference sequence). This CDR3 is CASSLRGLNTEAFF. The CDR3 bases are TGTGCCAGCAGCTTAAGGGGCCTGAACACTGAAGCTTTCTTT.

The V call is TRBV5-1, the J call TRBJ1-1, with D possibly TRBD1 on 5 matching bases. The CDR3 covers 15 residues. The germline gives CDR1 SGHRS, CDR2 YFSETQ. Deletions cut 3 bases from V and 1 base from J, with 13 bases between. The chain's CDR3 is CASSWKAGQNTEAFF. The CDR3 DNA is TGCGCCAGCAGCTGGAAGGCAGGGCAGAACACTGAAGCTTTCTTT.

The chain uses TRBV29-1 and TRBJ2-1, with 12 bases aligning to TRBD1. Germline V gives CDR1 SQVTM, CDR2 ANQGSEA. The CDR3 sequence is 15 residues long. V was pared by 6 bases and J by 7 bases, with 10 bases of the junction left unmatched. The CDR3 spells CSVRSGTGGGNEQFF. The CDR3 nucleotides read TGCAGCGTCCGCTCCGGGACAGGGGGCGGGAATGAGCAGTTCTTC.

The chain joins TRBV30 to TRBJ2-1; unclear D gene. V was pared by 2 bases and J by 5 bases, with 10 bases between. This CDR3 comprises 13 residues. The germline gives CDR1 GTSNPN, CDR2 SVGIG (reference sequence). The CDR3 sequence is CAWSISGNNEQFF. Written as DNA, the CDR3 is TGTGCCTGGAGTATAAGTGGGAACAATGAGCAGTTCTTC.

The rearrangement joins TRBV15 to TRBJ2-5; tentative D call: TRBD1 (5 bases). In germline, CDR1 is LNHNV, CDR2 YYDKDF (reference sequence). The CDR3 contains 18 residues. With 5 bases removed from V and 4 bases from J, the gap between germline ends came to 26 bases. CDR3 nucleotides: TGTGCCACCAGCTCAAATTGGGGCCCATTGGGGTATAGAGAGACCCAGTACTTC. Protein sequence: CATSSNWGPLGYRETQYF.

This rearrangement joins TRBV5-1 to TRBJ2-7; 12 nucleotides align to TRBD1. J gave up 0 bases and V 2 bases, and 9 bases lay outside the gene matches. The CDR3 runs to 18 residues. Germline CDR1 and CDR2: SGHRS and YFSETQ. CDR3 in amino acids: CASSLVTGTGGFSYEQYF. DNA for the CDR3: TGCGCCAGCAGCTTAGTCACCGGGACAGGGGGCTTCTCCTACGAGCAGTACTTC.

J is TRBJ2-7 and V is TRBV13, with unresolved D. Trimming took off 1 base at V and 1 base at J, with 8 bases between the two ends. The germline CDR1 and CDR2 sequences are PRHDT and FYEKMQ (reference sequence). This CDR3 is built from 14 residues. CDR3 in amino acids: CASSLAGQSYEQYF. DNA of the CDR3: TGTGCCAGCAGCTTAGCTGGCCAGTCCTACGAGCAGTACTTC.

V is TRBV5-1 and J is TRBJ2-5, with D unresolved. Trimming took off 4 bases at V and 4 bases at J, with 17 bases between the two ends. CDR1 is SGHRS, CDR2 YFSETQ, per germline. The CDR3 extends over 15 amino acids. CDR3 amino acids: CASSLAASLVETQYF. In nucleotides, the CDR3 is TGCGCCAGCAGCCTGGCGGCTAGTCTGGTAGAGACCCAGTACTTC.

This chain joins TRBV7-8 and TRBJ1-2; D is unclear. V dropped 1 base and J dropped 4 bases, with 7 bases sitting between them. CDR1 and CDR2 from the germline V gene are SGHVS and FQNEAQ. CDR3 length: 13 amino acids. CDR3 in amino acids: CASSLGVVYGYTF. CDR3 DNA sequence: TGTGCCAGCAGCTTAGGGGTAGTCTATGGCTACACCTTC.

V and J are TRBV14 and TRBJ1-2, with a possible D match to TRBD1 (6 bases). The CDR3 contains 14 residues. The germline V and J ends were trimmed by 0 bases and 5 bases, with 10 bases remaining between them. Germline lookup yields CDR1 SGHDN and CDR2 FVKESK. In DNA, the CDR3 is TGTGCCAGCAGCCAAGAACAGGGCGGGTATGGCTACACCTTC. Protein product: CASSQEQGGYGYTF. The full variable domain, with the rest looked up from reference TRBV14 and TRBJ1-2, is EAGVTQFPSHSVIEKGQTVTLRCDPISGHDNLYWYRRVMGKEIKFLLHFVKESKQDESGMPNNRFLAERTGGTYSTLKVQPAELEDSGVYFCASSQEQGGYGYTFGSGTRLTVV.

The V and J genes are TRBV5-1 and TRBJ1-1; 7 bases are a match to TRBD1. With V trimmed by 2 bases and J by 4 bases, 8 bases remained unmatched. Looked up from germline, CDR1 is SGHRS and CDR2 is YFSETQ. The CDR3 runs to 15 residues. The DNA of the CDR3 is TGCGCCAGCAGCTTTCAGGGGGATATGGGCACTGAAGCTTTCTTT. It codes for CASSFQGDMGTEAFF. Full variable domain (missing parts from reference TRBV5-1 and TRBJ1-1): KAGVTQTPRYLIKTRGQQVTLSCSPISGHRSVSWYQQTPGQGLQFLFEYFSETQRNKGNFPGRFSGRQFSNSRSEMNVSTLELGDSALYLCASSFQGDMGTEAFFGQGTRLTVV.

The CDR3 sequence: CASRRDGGNEKLFF. The CDR3 region has the DNA TGCGCCAGCCGAAGGGACGGGGGAAATGAAAAACTGTTTTTT. This chain uses TRBV5-1 with TRBJ1-4, with D maybe TRBD1 (5 bases). Trimming shortened V by 7 bases and J by 5 bases, and 15 bases separated the two germline ends. This CDR3 has 14 residues. Germline-derived CDR1 and CDR2 are SGHRS and YFSETQ.

The chain combines TRBV5-6 with TRBJ2-5, with 9 bases that match TRBD1. V gave up 4 bases and J gave up 4 bases; unmatched junction bases: 8. The CDR3 contains 15 residues. CDR1 and CDR2 (germline): SGHDT, YYEEEE. The CDR3 sequence: CASSAGQGIVETQYF. For the CDR3, the DNA is TGTGCCAGCAGCGCGGGACAGGGTATCGTAGAGACCCAGTACTTC.

The chain is built from TRBV5-1 and TRBJ2-2, with D perhaps matching TRBD1 or TRBD2 (5 bases each). V lost 4 bases, J lost 1 base, and 11 bases lay in between. Germline CDR1 is SGHRS and CDR2 is YFSETQ. The CDR3 sequence is 15 residues long. The CDR3 here is CASSPGTVNTGELFF. The CDR3 region has the DNA TGCGCCAGCAGCCCCGGGACGGTGAACACCGGGGAGCTGTTTTTT.